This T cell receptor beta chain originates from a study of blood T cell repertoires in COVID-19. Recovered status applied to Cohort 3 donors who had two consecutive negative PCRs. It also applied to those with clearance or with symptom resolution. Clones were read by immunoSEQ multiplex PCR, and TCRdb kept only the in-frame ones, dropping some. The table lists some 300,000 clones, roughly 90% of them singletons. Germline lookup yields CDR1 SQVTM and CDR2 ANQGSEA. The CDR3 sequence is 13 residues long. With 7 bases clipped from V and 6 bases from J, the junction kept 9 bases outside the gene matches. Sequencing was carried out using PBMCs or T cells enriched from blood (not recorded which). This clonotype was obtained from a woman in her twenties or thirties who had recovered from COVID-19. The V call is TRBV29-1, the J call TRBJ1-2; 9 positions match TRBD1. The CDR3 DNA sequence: TGCAGCGCACCGGGACAGGGTATCGATGGCTACACCTTC. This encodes CSAPGQGIDGYTF.